These 23 T cell receptor beta chains originate from one sample sequenced in a study of vaccination and CD4 T cells after COVID-19. Their antigens are not known. Time point: late sampling 161 to 241 days after vaccination in a few convalescent patients. The treatment was: roughly 10-day PBMC culture with coronavirus spike peptide pools or control peptides (ViraFEST assay). Sequencing of DNA taken from cultured CD4+ T cells relied on the Oncomine TCR Beta short-read assay. TCRdb fed the PCR reads into MiXCR, producing one record per CDR3 protein. The table lists roughly 15,000 distinct CDR3 sequences, under 55% of them singletons, with approximately 12% in the top ten. The sequencing here drew on CD4+ T cells from blood, cultured in vitro, taken about 7 months after SARS-CoV-2 vaccination. The receptors were gathered from a human donor who had recovered from COVID-19.

There are a few counts of this clonotype. V usage is TRBV6-1 and J usage is TRBJ1-6; 8 bases match TRBD1. V trimming: 5 bases; J trimming: 5 bases; junction bases outside the gene matches: 2. The CDR3 consists of 14 residues. Germline CDR1 reads MNHNS; CDR2 reads SASEGT. CDR3 coding DNA: TGTGCCAGCAGTCTGACAGGGGATAATTCACCCCTCCACTTT. It specifies CASSLTGDNSPLHF.

This rearrangement joins TRBV27 to TRBJ2-3, with D unclear. This CDR3 has 13 amino acids. The germline V gene has CDR1 MNHEY and CDR2 SMNVEV (reference sequence). The V end lost 3 bases, the J end lost 9 bases, and 13 bases lay between the germline ends. CDR3: CASSFPEAVTQYF. The CDR3 bases are TGTGCCAGCAGTTTCCCCGAGGCAGTCACGCAGTATTTT.

V and J are TRBV11-3 and TRBJ2-1, with a weak D call TRBD2 (6 bases). In germline, CDR1 is SGHNT, CDR2 YENEEA. With 5 bases removed from V and 10 bases from J, the gap between germline ends came to 15 bases. The CDR3 sequence is 13 residues long. CDR3: CASSLRRATEQFF. As DNA, the CDR3 is TGTGCCAGCAGCCTACGGAGGGCCACCGAGCAGTTCTTC.

This clonotype was recorded a few times. The rearrangement links TRBV20-1 to TRBJ1-1; D uncertain. V was cut by 0 bases and J by 3 bases, with 8 bases left in between. The CDR3 spans 13 residues. Germline CDR1 and CDR2: DFQATT and SNEGSKA (reference sequence). CDR3 bases: TGCAGTGCTAGAGAGGGATTTGACACTGAAGCTTTCTTT. It translates to CSAREGFDTEAFF.

J is TRBJ1-1 and V is TRBV10-3; TRBD1 matches 8 bases. The CDR3 totals 13 residues. Germline trimming cut 11 bases from V and 1 base from J; bases unmatched to any gene: 6. Germline V lookup: CDR1 ENHRY, CDR2 SYGVKD. The CDR3 bases are TGTGCCGCGATGGGACAGGCGAACACTGAAGCTTTCTTT. It codes for CAAMGQANTEAFF.

This clonotype was picked up a small number of times. V usage is TRBV7-3 and J usage is TRBJ2-2; D is ambiguous. The CDR3 totals 15 residues. Germline V gene sequence: CDR1 SGHTA, CDR2 FQGTGA. Deletions cut 2 bases from V and 3 bases from J, with 10 bases between. The DNA for the CDR3 is TGTGCCAGCAGCTTAGGCTTTGGATACACCGGGGAGCTGTTTTTT. It specifies CASSLGFGYTGELFF.

This clonotype was seen a few times. The chain links TRBV27 to TRBJ2-7; 10 nucleotides agree with TRBD1. The CDR3 is 14 amino acids. Germline lookup yields CDR1 MNHEY and CDR2 SMNVEV (reference sequence). V shed 4 bases, J shed 6 bases, and the junction held 6 bases outside the gene matches. The CDR3 DNA is TGTGCCAGCAGTTCCGACAGGGGGCGAGGCGAGCAGTACTTC. Translation: CASSSDRGRGEQYF.

This clonotype was counted between two and nine times. The chain couples TRBV7-2 to TRBJ1-2; D unresolved. The germline gives CDR1 SGHTA, CDR2 FQGNSA. The CDR3 has 12 residues. V lost 3 bases and J lost 11, with 13 bases in between. The CDR3 here is CASSFRAAGYTF. CDR3 sequence (DNA): TGTGCCAGCAGCTTCCGAGCGGCCGGTTACACCTTC.

V usage is TRBV15 and J usage is TRBJ2-1, with 14 bases that match TRBD2. This CDR3 contains 16 residues. From germline, CDR1 is LNHNV and CDR2 YYDKDF (reference sequence). V lost 3 bases and J lost 10; bases outside the gene matches: 8. CDR3 nucleotide sequence: TGTGCCACCAGCAGGGCGACTAGCGGGAGGGCTGGGGAGCAGTTCTTC. It translates to CATSRATSGRAGEQFF.

This clonotype has just a few counts. The chain combines TRBV24-1 with TRBJ1-1, with D possibly matching TRBD1 (6 bases). With 6 bases removed from V and 4 bases from J, the gap between germline ends came to 11 bases. Germline CDR1 KGHDR, CDR2 SFDVKD. The CDR3 runs to 13 residues. Here the CDR3 reads CATSMQGSTEAFF. The DNA of the CDR3 is TGTGCCACCAGTATGCAGGGGAGCACTGAAGCTTTCTTT.

This clonotype was found a few times. This chain connects TRBV12-3 or TRBV12-4 to TRBJ2-7, with unresolved D. CDR3 size: 14 residues. V lost 2 bases and J lost 1, with 9 bases in between. The CDR3: CASSLSVGSYEQYF. DNA of the CDR3: TGTGCCAGCAGTTTATCGGTCGGGTCCTACGAGCAGTACTTC.

This clonotype occurred a few times. The rearrangement uses TRBV6-2 or TRBV6-3 and TRBJ1-1; D uncertain. Trimming pared 2 bases from V and 10 bases from J, leaving 8 bases between. The CDR3 runs to 11 residues. Per germline, CDR1 MNHEY and CDR2 SVGEGT. CDR3 amino acids: CASSYNLGAFF. DNA of the CDR3: TGTGCCAGCAGTTACAACCTCGGAGCTTTCTTT.

The chain is built from TRBV7-9 and TRBJ1-1; D unresolved. This CDR3 region has 16 residues. CDR1 and CDR2 (germline): SEHNR, FQNEAQ (reference sequence). V was cut by 5 bases and J by 5 bases, with 21 bases left in between. This CDR3 is CASSPHKGSGNTEAFF. In nucleotides, the CDR3 is TGTGCCAGCAGCCCCCATAAGGGTAGTGGAAATACTGAAGCTTTCTTT.

The chain links TRBV19 to TRBJ1-5; D remains ambiguous. The germline V gene encodes CDR1 LNHDA and CDR2 SQIVND (reference sequence). The CDR3 spans 14 residues. V dropped 0 bases and J dropped 6 bases, with 9 bases sitting between them. CDR3 protein: CASSIDSFGQPQHF. The CDR3 nucleotides are TGTGCCAGTAGTATAGACAGTTTTGGTCAGCCCCAGCATTTT. The whole variable domain, remainder taken from reference TRBV19 and TRBJ1-5, is DGGITQSPKYLFRKEGQNVTLSCEQNLNHDAMYWYRQDPGQGLRLIYYSQIVNDFQKGDIAEGYSVSREKKESFPLTVTSAQKNPTAFYLCASSIDSFGQPQHFGDGTRLSIL.

On this clonotype: An end of the junction does not agree with germline; a read error may underlie this. This rearrangement joins TRBV6-1 to TRBJ2-2; TRBD2 aligns across 10 bases. Germline-derived CDR1 and CDR2 are MNHNS and SASEGT. The CDR3 runs 15 residues. Here the CDR3 reads CASREAGGRTGELFF. In DNA form, the CDR3 reads TGTGCCAGCAGGGAAGCGGGGGGGCGAACCGGGGAGCTGTTTTTT.

The chain joins TRBV20-1 to TRBJ1-5, with D hard to call. Trimming removed 3 bases at V and 2 bases at J, with 20 bases between. CDR3 size: 17 residues. Germline V gene data show CDR1 as DFQATT and CDR2 as SNEGSKA (reference sequence). Written as DNA, the CDR3 is TGCAGTGCTAGTCTTTTCCCGAGGGCTGTGGGCAATCAGCCCCAGCATTTT. This codes for CSASLFPRAVGNQPQHF.

The chain combines TRBV11-3 with TRBJ2-3; weak D call: TRBD1 (5 bases). The CDR3 sequence is 14 residues long. V shed 3 bases and J shed 1 base, with 8 bases lying between them. CDR1 and CDR2 (germline): SGHNT, YENEEA. In DNA, the CDR3 is TGTGCCAGCAGCTTCCTACAGGGCACAGATACGCAGTATTTT. Its translation: CASSFLQGTDTQYF.

The chain combines TRBV24-1 with TRBJ2-1; 8 nucleotides line up with TRBD2. Germline CDR1 reads KGHDR; CDR2 reads SFDVKD. V lost 0 bases and J lost 15; bases outside the gene matches: 12. The CDR3 sequence is 15 residues long. CDR3 DNA: TGTGCCACCAGTGATTTGAATACAGCGGGAGAGATAAGGTTCTTC. Translating it yields CATSDLNTAGEIRFF.

This chain uses TRBV5-4 with TRBJ1-1; a possible D gene is TRBD1 (5 bases). There are 16 residues in the CDR3. Trimming shortened V by 3 bases and J by 0 bases, and 15 bases separated the two germline ends. The germline gives CDR1 SGHNT, CDR2 YYREEE (reference sequence). CDR3 protein: CASSSRHDSMNTEAFF. CDR3 DNA: TGTGCCAGCAGCTCTAGACATGACAGCATGAACACTGAAGCTTTCTTT.

The CDR3 reads CAISSLLRTSGQETQYF. In DNA, the CDR3 is TGTGCCATCAGTTCTCTACTAAGGACTAGCGGGCAAGAGACCCAGTACTTC. V gene TRBV10-3 combines with J gene TRBJ2-5; 11 bases fit TRBD2. The germline V gene encodes CDR1 ENHRY and CDR2 SYGVKD. This CDR3 is built from 17 residues. The V gene end was trimmed by 5 bases and the J gene end by 2 bases; junction bases not matched to a gene: 10.

In its sample, this clonotype was seen once. This chain links TRBV24-1 with TRBJ2-1; a possible D gene is TRBD2 (6 bases). Per the germline V gene, CDR1 is KGHDR and CDR2 is SFDVKD. V was shortened by 5 bases and J by 6 bases, with 7 bases between the two germline ends. This CDR3 has 12 amino acids. For the CDR3, the DNA is TGTGCCACCAGTGGGAGGGGCAATGAGCAGTTCTTC. Translated, it gives CATSGRGNEQFF.

This clonotype has a single count. V gene TRBV11-3 combines with J gene TRBJ2-1, with 8 positions matching TRBD2. J was trimmed by 6 bases and V by 3 bases; bases with no gene match: 7. The CDR3 has 15 amino acids. Germline V gene sequence: CDR1 SGHNT, CDR2 YENEEA. CDR3 sequence: CASSFWGLEANEQFF. CDR3 in DNA: TGTGCCAGCAGCTTTTGGGGACTAGAAGCCAATGAGCAGTTCTTC. The full variable domain, its missing parts supplied by reference TRBV11-3 and TRBJ2-1, is EAGVVQSPRYKIIEKKQPVAFWCNPISGHNTLYWYLQNLGQGPELLIRYENEEAVDDSQLPKDRFSAERLKGVDSTLKIQPAELGDSAVYLCASSFWGLEANEQFFGPGTRLTVL.

The chain carries TRBV5-6 and TRBJ1-2; D gene unclear. The ends were cut back, 1 base at V and 8 bases at J, with 12 bases in the middle. In germline, CDR1 is SGHDT, CDR2 YYEEEE. CDR3 length: 13 residues. The CDR3 DNA reads TGTGCCAGCAGCTTGCGGGGTTTGGGCGGCTACACCTTC. Residues: CASSLRGLGGYTF.